Each of the 27 T cell receptor beta chains below was sequenced from the same sample in a study of blood T cell repertoires in COVID-19. The method was immunoSEQ multiplex PCR; TCRdb's version includes in-frame clones alone and lacks a portion of them. The sample consists of about 170,000 clones, roughly 93% of them appearing once. Sequencing was done on a sample of peripheral blood. These receptor sequences come from a man aged 18 to 30 with COVID-19, enrolled during active disease.

This chain connects TRBV4-3 to TRBJ2-6; D is undetermined. This CDR3 is built from 16 residues. CDR1 is LGHNA and CDR2 is YSLEER in the germline V gene. V was trimmed by 4 bases and J by 4 bases, leaving 14 bases between them. DNA of the CDR3: TGCGCCAGCAGCCCTCGAACCCAGGCGGGGGCCAACGTCCTGACTTTC. Translated, it gives CASSPRTQAGANVLTF.

This clone was observed a single time. In nucleotides, the CDR3 is TGTGCCAGCAGCCAAGGGACAGGGGCTCTCCTTAATGAAAAACTGTTTTTT. Its translation: CASSQGTGALLNEKLFF. J is TRBJ1-4 and V is TRBV27, with 10 bases matching TRBD1. CDR1 MNHEY and CDR2 SMNVEV come from the germline V gene (reference sequence). V was pared by 6 bases and J by 4 bases, with 11 bases of the junction left unmatched. The CDR3 runs to 17 residues.

This CDR3 is CASSVIQGVNQPQHF. The DNA of the CDR3 is TGTGCCAGCAGTGTCATACAGGGAGTCAATCAGCCCCAGCATTTT. The chain couples TRBV28 to TRBJ1-5, with D possibly TRBD1 on 6 matching bases. Deletions cut 5 bases from V and 3 bases from J, with 14 bases between. This CDR3 has 15 amino acids. Germline CDR1 is MDHEN and CDR2 is SYDVKM. The whole variable domain, filled in from reference TRBV28 and TRBJ1-5, reads DVKVTQSSRYLVKRTGEKVFLECVQDMDHENMFWYRQDPGLGLRLIYFSYDVKMKEKGDIPEGYSVSREKKERFSLILESASTNQTSMYLCASSVIQGVNQPQHFGDGTRLSIL.

The chain uses TRBV10-3 and TRBJ2-7; D is perhaps TRBD1 (5 bases). Germline V lookup: CDR1 ENHRY, CDR2 SYGVKD. This CDR3 has 15 residues. Trimming stripped 3 bases from V and 0 bases from J, with 12 bases between. The CDR3, as DNA: TGTGCCATCAGTGATCAGGGCCTTTACTCCTACGAGCAGTACTTC. It translates to CAISDQGLYSYEQYF.

The CDR3 bases are TGTGCCAGCTCACCACCGTTCCAGGGGCCTTACGAGCAGTACTTC. Its translation: CASSPPFQGPYEQYF. This rearrangement joins TRBV18 to TRBJ2-7; tentatively, D is TRBD1 (6 bases). V was clipped by 0 bases and J by 4 bases, with 13 bases between them. The germline CDR1 and CDR2 sequences are KGHSH and LQKENI. The CDR3 is made up of 15 amino acids.

This chain joins TRBV6-5 and TRBJ2-1; 10 bases match TRBD2. V dropped 6 bases and J dropped 6; count of bases not matched to a gene: 8. CDR1 and CDR2 (germline): MNHEY, SVGAGI. CDR3 length: 15 residues. In DNA form, the CDR3 reads TGTGCCAGCAGGGCTAGCGGGAGTTCGATCAATGAGCAGTTCTTC. It yields the protein CASRASGSSINEQFF.

V gene TRBV6-5 combines with J gene TRBJ2-3; D call uncertain. The CDR3 loop spans 11 amino acids. The V gene lost 3 bases and the J gene lost 6 bases, with 4 bases spanning the gap. Germline V lookup: CDR1 MNHEY, CDR2 SVGAGI. CDR3 amino acids: CASSYMDTQYF. CDR3 DNA sequence: TGTGCCAGCAGTTATATGGATACGCAGTATTTT.

The J gene is TRBJ2-2, the V gene TRBV2; tentatively, D is TRBD1 (5 bases). CDR1 and CDR2 (germline): SNHLY, FYNNEI. The CDR3 is 14 residues long. V lost 0 bases and J lost 9, with 11 bases in between. This chain's CDR3 is CASSEAYRGRELFF. The CDR3 region has the DNA TGTGCCAGCAGTGAAGCCTATAGGGGTAGGGAGCTGTTTTTT.

The rearrangement links TRBV24-1 to TRBJ2-5; weak D call: TRBD2 (5 bases). This CDR3 is built from 15 residues. CDR1 is KGHDR, CDR2 SFDVKD, per germline. Between the trimmed V and J ends, which lost 3 bases and 2 bases, there was a span of 12 bases. CDR3 coding DNA: TGTGCCACCAGTGATACCAGGACGGGGCAAGAGACCCAGTACTTC. Protein sequence: CATSDTRTGQETQYF.

The V gene is TRBV18, the J gene TRBJ2-7; the match to TRBD1 covers 7 bases. Trimming at V came to 4 bases and at J to 2 bases, leaving 5 bases not matched to a gene. The CDR3 covers 14 residues. Germline V lookup: CDR1 KGHSH, CDR2 LQKENI. The CDR3 loop reads CASSQGALTYEQYF. CDR3 DNA: TGTGCCAGCTCACAGGGGGCGCTGACCTACGAGCAGTACTTC.

In nucleotides, the CDR3 is TGTGCCAGCAGCTTAGGCCGGGACACGGTTGGAAACACCATATATTTT. As protein: CASSLGRDTVGNTIYF. This chain uses TRBV7-8 with TRBJ1-3; tentative D call: TRBD1 (6 bases). V gave up 1 base and J gave up 3 bases, with 13 bases separating them. The CDR3 is made up of 16 amino acids. Germline V lookup: CDR1 SGHVS, CDR2 FQNEAQ.

The J gene is TRBJ2-4, the V gene TRBV5-1, with a possible D match to TRBD1 (6 bases). This CDR3 has 12 amino acids. V was trimmed by 0 bases and J by 9 bases, leaving 7 bases between them. CDR1 SGHRS and CDR2 YFSETQ come from the germline V gene. The CDR3 is CASSLEGGIQYF. CDR3 DNA sequence: TGCGCCAGCAGCTTGGAAGGGGGCATTCAGTACTTC.

This chain uses TRBV11-2 with TRBJ2-7; 8 nucleotides match TRBD2. Germline assignment: CDR1 SGHAT and CDR2 FQNNGV. The ends lost 4 bases at V and 5 bases at J; junction bases unmatched: 13. This CDR3 contains 16 residues. CDR3: CASSSPLGAGEDEQYF. The CDR3 nucleotides read TGTGCCAGCAGCTCTCCCCTCGGAGCGGGAGAGGACGAGCAGTACTTC.

V usage is TRBV7-9 and J usage is TRBJ1-2; 8 bases match TRBD1. The ends lost 5 bases at V and 4 bases at J; junction bases unmatched: 6. CDR1 and CDR2 from the germline V gene are SEHNR and FQNEAQ (reference sequence). This CDR3 contains 14 residues. The CDR3 region is CASSVTGVGYGYTF. The CDR3 nucleotides read TGTGCCAGCAGCGTGACAGGGGTTGGCTATGGCTACACCTTC.

The genes are TRBV7-3 and TRBJ2-1, with 10 nucleotides matching TRBD2. V dropped 3 bases and J dropped 7; count of bases not matched to a gene: 6. Germline V gene sequence: CDR1 SGHTA, CDR2 FQGTGA. The CDR3 is 15 residues long. The CDR3 DNA follows: TGTGCCAGCAGCTTGACAGCGGGAGGGACAAATGAGCAGTTCTTC. Translation gives CASSLTAGGTNEQFF.

The genes are TRBV7-2 and TRBJ1-2, with TRBD1 identical over 8 bases. The CDR3 covers 14 residues. CDR1 SGHTA and CDR2 FQGNSA come from the germline V gene. Trimming took 4 bases from V and 4 from J; bases not matched to a gene: 5. This CDR3 reads CASSSLGQGYGYTF. CDR3 bases: TGTGCCAGCAGCTCCCTCGGACAGGGCTATGGCTACACCTTC.

The genes are TRBV6-5 and TRBJ2-1, with a weak D call TRBD1 (5 bases). Germline values: CDR1 MNHEY, CDR2 SVGAGI. The CDR3 loop spans 15 amino acids. The V gene lost 0 bases and the J gene lost 2 bases, with 8 bases spanning the gap. The CDR3: CASSYSTETYNEQFF. CDR3 nucleotides: TGTGCCAGCAGTTACTCGACAGAGACCTACAATGAGCAGTTCTTC.

V gene TRBV9 combines with J gene TRBJ1-1; 12 bases are shared with TRBD1. Germline CDR1 SGDLS, CDR2 YYNGEE. The CDR3 extends over 14 amino acids. J lost 5 bases, V lost 7 bases, and 6 bases had no gene match. The CDR3 DNA reads TGTGCCAGCGGGACAGGGGGCTTGGGGACTGAAGCTTTCTTT. It encodes CASGTGGLGTEAFF.

This chain links TRBV12-5 with TRBJ1-1; D perhaps matches TRBD1 (6 bases). This CDR3 contains 16 residues. Germline lookup yields CDR1 LGHNT and CDR2 FRNRAP. The germline V and J ends were trimmed by 6 bases and 0 bases, with 17 bases remaining between them. CDR3 bases: TGTGCTAGTGGCACCGGGACATCGATCATGAACACTGAAGCTTTCTTT. Amino acids: CASGTGTSIMNTEAFF. Drawing the rest from reference TRBV12-5 and TRBJ1-1, the complete variable domain is DARVTQTPRHKVTEMGQEVTMRCQPILGHNTVFWYRQTMMQGLELLAYFRNRAPLDDSGMPKDRFSAEMPDATLATLKIQPSEPRDSAVYFCASGTGTSIMNTEAFFGQGTRLTVV.

The chain combines TRBV4-3 with TRBJ1-5, with D possibly TRBD1 on 6 matching bases. Per germline, CDR1 LGHNA and CDR2 YSLEER. V was clipped by 3 bases and J by 4 bases, with 16 bases between them. CDR3 length: 16 residues. The CDR3 spells CASSQTRTAPNQPQHF. In DNA, the CDR3 is TGCGCCAGCAGCCAGACTCGGACAGCCCCAAATCAGCCCCAGCATTTT.

The gene calls are TRBV25-1 and TRBJ1-2; the D is unclear. V lost 5 bases, J lost 6 bases, and 16 bases lay in between. This CDR3 has 14 amino acids. Germline CDR1 is MGHDK and CDR2 is SYGVNS. CDR3: CASSPTIDNHGYTF. The CDR3 DNA sequence: TGTGCCAGCAGTCCCACAATCGACAACCATGGCTACACCTTC.

This sequence joins TRBV19 and TRBJ2-2; TRBD1 agrees at 11 bases. The CDR3 has 16 residues. Trimming at V came to 1 base and at J to 6 bases, leaving 4 bases not matched to a gene. Germline lookup yields CDR1 LNHDA and CDR2 SQIVND (reference sequence). The CDR3 is CASSIVWTGGPGELFF. In DNA form, the CDR3 reads TGTGCCAGTAGTATAGTGTGGACAGGGGGCCCCGGGGAGCTGTTTTTT.

The chain combines TRBV5-4 with TRBJ2-7; maybe TRBD2 (6 bases). Germline CDR1 reads SGHNT; CDR2 reads YYREEE (reference sequence). V lost 4 bases and J 6 bases, leaving 11 bases between the germline ends. The CDR3 runs 12 residues. CDR3 protein: CASSVWGGEQYF. Here the CDR3 DNA reads TGTGCCAGCAGCGTCTGGGGAGGCGAGCAGTACTTC. The whole variable domain, filled in from reference TRBV5-4 and TRBJ2-7, reads ETGVTQSPTHLIKTRGQQVTLRCSSQSGHNTVSWYQQALGQGPQFIFQYYREEENGRGNFPPRFSGLQFPNYSSELNVNALELDDSALYLCASSVWGGEQYFGPGTRLTVT.

The chain employs TRBV6-5 and TRBJ2-2, with TRBD1 as a possible D gene (5 bases). Deletions cut 8 bases from V and 7 bases from J, with 14 bases between. This CDR3 comprises 13 residues. Germline CDR1 and CDR2: MNHEY and SVGAGI. CDR3 nucleotide sequence: TGTGCCAGCCCGGGCTCAAGGGGCGGGGAGCTGTTTTTT. Translation: CASPGSRGGELFF.

V and J are TRBV11-2 and TRBJ1-2; the D gene is possibly TRBD1 (6 bases). The length of the CDR3 is 15 residues. Germline CDR1 reads SGHAT; CDR2 reads FQNNGV. The germline V and J ends were trimmed by 4 bases and 3 bases, with 15 bases remaining between them. CDR3 sequence: CASSSTGWADYGYTF. CDR3 bases: TGTGCCAGCAGCTCAACAGGGTGGGCAGACTATGGCTACACCTTC.

Only one count was recorded for this clone. J is TRBJ1-2 and V is TRBV13; D is perhaps TRBD1 (5 bases). Trimming shortened V by 6 bases and J by 3 bases, and 17 bases separated the two germline ends. CDR3 length: 15 amino acids. Germline V gives CDR1 PRHDT, CDR2 FYEKMQ (reference sequence). This CDR3 reads CASRTVGGMDYGYTF. DNA of the CDR3: TGTGCCAGCAGAACCGTGGGGGGGATGGACTATGGCTACACCTTC. The full variable domain, rest sourced from reference TRBV13 and TRBJ1-2, is AAGVIQSPRHLIKEKRETATLKCYPIPRHDTVYWYQQGPGQDPQFLISFYEKMQSDKGSIPDRFSAQQFSDYHSELNMSSLELGDSALYFCASRTVGGMDYGYTFGSGTRLTVV.

This sequence joins TRBV27 and TRBJ2-1, with 7 nucleotides matching TRBD1. The CDR3 covers 13 residues. The V gene's germline CDR1 is MNHEY and CDR2 SMNVEV (reference sequence). Trimming took 6 bases from V and 7 from J; bases not matched to a gene: 6. CDR3: CASSHRGSNEQFF. CDR3 DNA sequence: TGTGCCAGCAGCCACAGGGGCTCTAATGAGCAGTTCTTC.